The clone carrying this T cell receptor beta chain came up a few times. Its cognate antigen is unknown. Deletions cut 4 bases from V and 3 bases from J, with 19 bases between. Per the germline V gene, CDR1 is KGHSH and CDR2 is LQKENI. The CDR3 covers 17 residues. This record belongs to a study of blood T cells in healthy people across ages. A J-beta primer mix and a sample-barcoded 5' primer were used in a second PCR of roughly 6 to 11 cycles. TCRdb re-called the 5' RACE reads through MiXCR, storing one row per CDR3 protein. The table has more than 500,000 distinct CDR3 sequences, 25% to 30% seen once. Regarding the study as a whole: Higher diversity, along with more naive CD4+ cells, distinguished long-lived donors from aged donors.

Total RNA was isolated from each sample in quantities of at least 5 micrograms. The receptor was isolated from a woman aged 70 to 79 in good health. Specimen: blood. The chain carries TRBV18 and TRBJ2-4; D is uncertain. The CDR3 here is CASSLTHLGGDKNIQYF. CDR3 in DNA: TGTGCCAGCTCACTAACACATCTCGGTGGGGACAAAAACATTCAGTACTTC.